The rows below give T cell receptor beta chains drawn from one sample of a study of early T cells in non-severe SARS-CoV-2 infection. TCRdb reprocessed the 5' RACE reads via MiXCR and lists one record per CDR3 protein. The sample lists 75,000 to 80,000 distinct CDR3 sequences; about 11% were seen once. The sequenced sample was whole blood, obtained at baseline. These receptors came from an adult who was a healthcare worker with PCR-confirmed SARS-CoV-2 infection or an uninfected control (not recorded which). Both conserved end residues are part of each CDR3. D genes are given only for firm matches. Not all rows give a size; the values are once, few, many and, for expanded clones, a class.

>TRBV6-6|TRBJ1-1|TRBD1|NA
CASSVPGQGAQAFF
TGTGCCAGCTCCGTTCCGGGACAGGGGGCTCAAGCTTTCTTT
>TRBV7-6|TRBJ1-1|NA|few
CASSLQEYTEAFF
TGTGCCAGCAGCTTACAGGAGTACACTGAAGCTTTCTTT
>TRBV7-2|TRBJ2-5|NA|NA
CASSRGAVQETQYF
TGTGCCAGCAGCCGCGGAGCCGTTCAAGAGACCCAGTACTTC
>TRBV6-5|TRBJ1-4|NA|NA
CASSPGWATNEKLFF
TGTGCCAGCAGTCCTGGGTGGGCAACTAATGAAAAACTGTTTTTT
>TRBV6-6|TRBJ2-5|NA|many
CASTPGGQETQYF
TGTGCCAGCACCCCTGGAGGTCAAGAGACCCAGTACTTC
>TRBV24-1|TRBJ1-2|NA|NA
CATSDGSNYGYTF
TGTGCCACCAGTGACGGATCTAACTATGGCTACACCTTC
>TRBV6-1|TRBJ1-5|NA|many
CASSDQGHLQPQHF
TGTGCCAGCAGTGATCAGGGACATTTACAGCCCCAGCATTTT
>TRBV12-3/TRBV12-4|TRBJ1-6|TRBD1|NA
CASSLKGANSPLHF
TGTGCCAGCAGTTTGAAGGGGGCGAATTCACCCCTCCACTTT
>TRBV29-1|TRBJ2-7|NA|many
CSVTTTYEQYF
TGCAGCGTTACTACGACCTACGAGCAGTACTTC
>TRBV7-2|TRBJ1-2|NA|few
CASRPPGRGLYGYTF
TGTGCCAGCAGACCCCCAGGCAGGGGACTTTATGGCTACACCTTC
>TRBV25-1|TRBJ2-2|NA|few
CASRQANTGELFF
TGTGCCAGCAGGCAGGCGAACACCGGGGAGCTGTTTTTT
>TRBV11-2|TRBJ2-5|NA|NA
CASSFVRGRQETQYF
TGTGCCAGCAGCTTCGTCAGGGGCCGCCAAGAGACCCAGTACTTC
>TRBV6-6|TRBJ1-1|NA|few
CASSDPGSHEAFF
TGTGCCAGCAGTGATCCCGGGAGCCATGAAGCTTTCTTT
>TRBV2|TRBJ2-5|TRBD1|many
CASRPRDRGSETQYF
TGTGCCAGCAGACCCCGGGACAGGGGGTCAGAGACCCAGTACTTC
>TRBV12-3/TRBV12-4|TRBJ2-1|TRBD2|many
CASSVALLRGGLNNEQFF
TGTGCCAGCAGTGTAGCGCTACTTCGCGGGGGGCTCAACAATGAGCAGTTCTTC
>TRBV7-8|TRBJ2-1|NA|NA
CASSPRGPLHNEQFF
TGTGCCAGCAGCCCCAGGGGCCCTCTGCACAATGAGCAGTTCTTC
>TRBV9|TRBJ1-1|NA|NA
CASSVAGVDTEAFF
TGTGCCAGCAGCGTAGCAGGAGTCGACACTGAAGCTTTCTTT
>TRBV9|TRBJ2-3|NA|once
CASSVDSGGGTDTQYF
TGTGCCAGCAGCGTAGATAGCGGAGGGGGCACAGATACGCAGTATTTT
>TRBV7-2|TRBJ1-2|NA|NA
CASSLNAYGYTF
TGTGCCAGCAGCTTAAACGCCTATGGCTACACCTTC
>TRBV4-3|TRBJ2-3|NA|NA
CASSQDFAVTGTSSTDTQYF
TGCGCCAGCAGCCAAGATTTTGCCGTTACAGGGACATCAAGCACAGATACGCAGTATTTT
>TRBV10-2|TRBJ2-7|TRBD1|NA
CASRVGQGYEQYF
TGCGCCAGCAGAGTGGGACAGGGGTACGAGCAGTACTTC
>TRBV3-1|TRBJ1-2|NA|NA
CASSQDNSIYGYTF
TGTGCCAGCAGCCAAGATAACAGCATCTATGGCTACACCTTC
>TRBV13|TRBJ2-2|NA|NA
CASSLAWGVNTGELFF
TGTGCCAGCAGCTTAGCCTGGGGCGTGAACACCGGGGAGCTGTTTTTT
>TRBV27|TRBJ1-2|NA|NA
CASSLVGARHGYTF
TGTGCCAGCAGTTTGGTAGGGGCGCGCCATGGCTACACCTTC
>TRBV5-1|TRBJ2-7|TRBD1|few
CASSWDRTYEQYF
TGCGCCAGCAGCTGGGACAGAACCTACGAGCAGTACTTC
>TRBV5-1|TRBJ1-1|TRBD1|few
CASSLRDRGSLAFF
TGCGCCAGCAGCTTGAGGGACAGGGGTTCTTTGGCTTTCTTT
>TRBV7-2|TRBJ2-2|NA|many
CASSSLHMNTGELFF
TGTGCCAGCAGCTCACTACATATGAACACCGGGGAGCTGTTTTTT
>TRBV7-2|TRBJ2-3|TRBD2|many
CASSLQGGLGISTDTQYF
TGTGCCAGCAGCTTACAGGGCGGACTAGGAATTAGCACAGATACGCAGTATTTT
>TRBV4-2|TRBJ1-2|NA|NA
CASSQDITGSRLPALYGYTF
TGTGCCAGCAGCCAAGATATAACGGGATCCCGGCTACCAGCCCTCTATGGCTACACCTTC
>TRBV6-6|TRBJ2-7|TRBD1|NA
CASSYGQDSYEQYF
TGTGCCAGCAGTTACGGACAGGACTCCTACGAGCAGTACTTC
>TRBV20-1|TRBJ2-1|TRBD2|NA
CSARSPGWGGYNEQFF
TGCAGTGCTAGATCCCCTGGGTGGGGGGGCTACAATGAGCAGTTCTTC
>TRBV28|TRBJ1-1|TRBD1|NA
CASSPNRGGGAFF
TGTGCCAGCAGTCCAAACAGGGGAGGGGGAGCTTTCTTT
>TRBV28|TRBJ1-4|TRBD1|many
CASSLPDRGRSEKLFF
TGTGCCAGCAGTCTACCCGACAGGGGGCGGAGTGAAAAACTGTTTTTT
>TRBV29-1|TRBJ2-3|NA|few
CSVGSTTDTQYF
TGCAGCGTTGGGTCGACCACAGATACGCAGTATTTT
>TRBV21-1|TRBJ2-1|NA|few
CASTCGPHEQFF
TGTGCCAGCACGTGTGGTCCCCATGAGCAGTTCTTC
>TRBV28|TRBJ2-7|NA|NA
CASSFSAGQYF
TGTGCCAGCAGTTTCAGTGCTGGACAGTACTTC
>TRBV2|TRBJ2-2|NA|NA
CASRSTDYTGELFF
TGTGCCAGCCGGTCGACAGATTACACCGGGGAGCTGTTTTTT
>TRBV5-1|TRBJ2-1|NA|few
CASRPVGDEQFF
TGCGCCAGCAGGCCTGTTGGGGATGAGCAGTTCTTC
>TRBV12-5|TRBJ1-5|NA|NA
CASGWVTDSPQHF
TGTGCTAGTGGTTGGGTGACAGATTCGCCCCAGCATTTT
>TRBV9|TRBJ1-1|NA|many
CASSVKSNTEAFF
TGTGCCAGCAGCGTAAAGTCGAACACTGAAGCTTTCTTT
>TRBV27|TRBJ1-2|NA|NA
CASSFFSGHEDGYTF
TGTGCCAGCAGTTTTTTCTCTGGACACGAAGATGGCTACACCTTC
>TRBV3-1|TRBJ1-4|NA|many
CASSPQGTATNEKLFF
TGTGCCAGCAGCCCTCAGGGAACCGCAACTAATGAAAAACTGTTTTTT
>TRBV7-2|TRBJ1-2|NA|NA
CASSSPGEIYGYTF
TGTGCCAGCAGCTCCCCGGGAGAGATCTATGGCTACACCTTC
>TRBV6-1|TRBJ1-5|NA|few
CASSERAQPQHF
TGTGCCAGCAGTGAACGCGCTCAGCCCCAGCATTTT
>TRBV29-1|TRBJ2-5|NA|few
CSVQGHGGETQYF
TGCAGCGTTCAAGGACATGGGGGAGAGACCCAGTACTTC
>TRBV2|TRBJ1-6|NA|few
CASSFGISYNSPLHF
TGTGCCAGCAGCTTTGGGATCTCCTATAATTCACCCCTCCACTTT
>TRBV5-1|TRBJ2-3|NA|many
CASSSEGRSTDTQYF
TGCGCCAGCAGCTCGGAAGGCAGGTCCACAGATACGCAGTATTTT
>TRBV20-1|TRBJ2-3|NA|NA
CSADQRFTSTDTQYF
TGCAGTGCTGACCAGAGGTTCACTAGCACAGATACGCAGTATTTT
>TRBV7-2|TRBJ1-1|NA|NA
CASSLAVITEAFF
TGTGCCAGCAGCTTGGCAGTTATCACTGAAGCTTTCTTT
>TRBV6-1|TRBJ2-1|TRBD1|few
CASITGTAYNEQFF
TGTGCCAGCATTACCGGGACAGCGTACAATGAGCAGTTCTTC
>TRBV6-2/TRBV6-3|TRBJ2-1|NA|many
CASSLLRDTQDEQFF
TGTGCCAGCAGTCTACTCCGGGACACCCAGGATGAGCAGTTCTTC
>TRBV6-6|TRBJ1-1|TRBD1|few
CASTYGGTGPNTEAFF
TGTGCCAGCACCTACGGTGGGACAGGACCGAACACTGAAGCTTTCTTT
>TRBV3-1|TRBJ2-5|TRBD2|many
CASSSTPATRTSGQETQYF
TGTGCCAGCAGTTCAACCCCCGCTACCCGCACTAGCGGACAAGAGACCCAGTACTTC